Presented here are 15 T cell receptor beta chains from one specimen sequenced in a study of cytomegalovirus exposure and HLA in healthy donors. PCR primers comprised 60 Vbeta and 13 Jbeta primers. The protocol was immunoSEQ multiplex PCR, while the TCRdb copy is restricted to in-frame clones and leaves out a portion. The sample has around 180,000 clones; 70% to 85% are singletons. The sequenced sample consisted of PBMCs. The receptors stem from a middle-aged woman in good health and CMV-seronegative.

V usage is TRBV11-1 and J usage is TRBJ1-1; 7 bases are shared with TRBD1. The CDR3 length is 13 residues. V was clipped by 6 bases and J by 4 bases; unmatched bases: 5. Germline CDR1 is SGHAT and CDR2 is FQDESV (reference sequence). CDR3 sequence (DNA): TGTGCCAGCAGGTCTGACAGGGTCACTGAAGCTTTCTTT. Protein: CASRSDRVTEAFF.

The chain has TRBV4-3 and TRBJ2-1, with a possible D match to TRBD2 (6 bases). The CDR3 totals 15 residues. V shed 1 base and J shed 13 bases, with 20 bases lying between them. Germline-derived CDR1 and CDR2 are LGHNA and YSLEER. The CDR3 coding sequence is TGCGCCAGCAGCCAAGGCCTGGGAGGATCCGGTGAACAGTTCTTC. The encoded protein is CASSQGLGGSGEQFF.

The chain carries TRBV28 and TRBJ1-4; D is unresolved. CDR1 MDHEN and CDR2 SYDVKM come from the germline V gene. The length of the CDR3 is 15 residues. V was pared by 3 bases and J by 7 bases, with 15 bases between. The CDR3, as DNA: TGTGCCAGCAGTTTGGTAACCCCTAGCAGTGAAAAACTGTTTTTT. Protein product: CASSLVTPSSEKLFF.

The V and J genes are TRBV29-1 and TRBJ2-2, with 7 bases lining up with TRBD2. This CDR3 is 14 amino acids long. Germline V gene data show CDR1 as SQVTM and CDR2 as ANQGSEA. With 7 bases clipped from V and 5 bases from J, the junction kept 10 bases outside the gene matches. CDR3 protein: CSAYGLAATGELFF. Here the CDR3 DNA reads TGCAGCGCCTACGGGCTAGCGGCTACCGGGGAGCTGTTTTTT.

This sequence joins TRBV5-1 and TRBJ1-6; no definite D call. From germline, CDR1 is SGHRS and CDR2 YFSETQ. CDR3 length: 15 amino acids. Trimming shortened V by 0 bases and J by 5 bases, and 9 bases separated the two germline ends. The CDR3 DNA follows: TGCGCCAGCAGCTTGGCCCCGGGAGATAATTCACCCCTCCACTTT. Its protein product is CASSLAPGDNSPLHF.

CDR3 residues: CASDRDRVRNEQFF. For the CDR3, the DNA is TGTGCCAGTGACCGGGACAGGGTGCGCAATGAGCAGTTCTTC. This chain connects TRBV28 to TRBJ2-1; TRBD1 matches 9 bases. The V gene's germline CDR1 is MDHEN and CDR2 SYDVKM. Germline trimming cut 9 bases from V and 6 bases from J; bases unmatched to any gene: 9. CDR3 size: 14 residues. Full variable domain (remainder filled in from reference TRBV28 and TRBJ2-1): DVKVTQSSRYLVKRTGEKVFLECVQDMDHENMFWYRQDPGLGLRLIYFSYDVKMKEKGDIPEGYSVSREKKERFSLILESASTNQTSMYLCASDRDRVRNEQFFGPGTRLTVL.

This clone was counted once. The chain has TRBV29-1 and TRBJ1-2; possibly TRBD1 for D (6 bases). Germline V gene sequence: CDR1 SQVTM, CDR2 ANQGSEA. This CDR3 contains 14 residues. Trimming removed 3 bases from V and 5 bases from J, with 16 bases in between. CDR3 nucleotides: TGCAGCGTTGATTCGGACAGCTTGACGTATGGCTACACCTTC. Protein: CSVDSDSLTYGYTF.

V is TRBV30 and J is TRBJ1-1, with TRBD1 as a possible D gene (5 bases). Germline CDR1 GTSNPN, CDR2 SVGIG (reference sequence). The CDR3 loop spans 13 amino acids. The V gene lost 4 bases and the J gene lost 0 bases, with 9 bases spanning the gap. CDR3 sequence (DNA): TGTGCCTGGACAGGGTTTCTGAACACTGAAGCTTTCTTT. It codes for CAWTGFLNTEAFF.

The V call is TRBV23-1, the J call TRBJ2-3; 10 bases agree with TRBD2. TRBV23-1 is an ORF; its function is uncertain. The V segment lost 7 bases and the J segment 1 base; nucleotides outside the gene matches: 8. The CDR3 spans 16 residues. This CDR3 reads CASIPPGTSGTDTQYF. CDR3 bases: TGCGCCAGCATACCACCAGGGACTAGCGGCACAGATACGCAGTATTTT.

The V and J genes are TRBV6-1 and TRBJ2-1; D possibly corresponds to TRBD1 (7 bases). The CDR3 contains 14 residues. The germline CDR1 and CDR2 sequences are MNHNS and SASEGT. The germline V and J ends were trimmed by 5 bases and 5 bases, with 13 bases remaining between them. The CDR3 reads CASSLGGTDNEQFF. The CDR3 nucleotides are TGTGCCAGCAGTCTAGGGGGGACAGACAATGAGCAGTTCTTC.

This chain links TRBV6-6 with TRBJ2-5; 7 bases align to TRBD2. Germline-derived CDR1 and CDR2 are MNHNY and SVGAGI (reference sequence). The CDR3 spans 14 residues. J gave up 2 bases and V 0 bases, and 0 bases lay outside the gene matches. CDR3 residues: CASSYSAGQETQYF. CDR3 bases: TGTGCCAGCAGTTACTCAGCGGGGCAAGAGACCCAGTACTTC.

J is TRBJ2-2 and V is TRBV5-1; 8 bases fit TRBD2. Germline V CDR1 and CDR2: SGHRS, YFSETQ. The CDR3 runs to 16 residues. V was pared by 0 bases and J by 8 bases, with 9 bases of the junction left unmatched. The CDR3 reads CASSLGGLGVTGELFF. For the CDR3, the DNA is TGCGCCAGCAGCTTGGGGGGACTAGGCGTAACGGGGGAGCTGTTTTTT.

The J gene is TRBJ1-1, the V gene TRBV4-2; TRBD1 aligns across 8 bases. The V gene end was trimmed by 0 bases and the J gene end by 0 bases; junction bases not matched to a gene: 6. Per the germline V gene, CDR1 is LGHNA and CDR2 is YNFKEQ. This CDR3 has 17 amino acids. CDR3 in amino acids: CASSQERSRGLNTEAFF. CDR3 DNA: TGTGCCAGCAGCCAAGAACGATCCAGGGGGCTGAACACTGAAGCTTTCTTT.

To note about this clone: This same CDR3 is encoded by further DNA sequences in the sample. The chain uses TRBV7-9 and TRBJ1-3; a possible D gene is TRBD1 (5 bases). Per germline, CDR1 SEHNR and CDR2 FQNEAQ (reference sequence). V gave up 5 bases and J gave up 0 bases, with 8 bases separating them. This CDR3 is 14 amino acids long. The CDR3 DNA reads TGTGCCAGCAGCCCAGGGATCTCTGGAAACACCATATATTTT. Its protein is CASSPGISGNTIYF.

The chain links TRBV5-1 to TRBJ2-5, with D possibly matching TRBD2 (7 bases). Germline CDR1 SGHRS, CDR2 YFSETQ. V was shortened by 1 base and J by 5 bases, with 15 bases between the two germline ends. The CDR3 contains 15 residues. The CDR3 protein is CASSLHSGGRETQYF. The CDR3 nucleotides read TGCGCCAGCAGCTTGCATTCGGGGGGCCGCGAGACCCAGTACTTC.